The present entry profiles one TCR beta chain with its context. As yet, its antigen is unknown. Using quantitative 5'-RACE with molecular barcodes, the authors made TCR beta libraries. TCRdb ran MiXCR on the 5' RACE reads and lists one entry per CDR3 protein. The repertoire has about 440,000 distinct CDR3 sequences, roughly 17% of them found once; the top ten carry approximately 1%. The data were taken from a study of CD8 T cells in ankylosing spondylitis. Study-wide findings and caveats: Disease-linked clones were CD8+ and relatively rare in peripheral blood. Previously reported in reactive arthritis synovial fluid and blood were some of the motif variants. One TCR beta motif, made up of roughly eight highly homologous variants, appeared characteristic of ankylosing spondylitis blood. Within matched ankylosing spondylitis synovial fluid, disease-linked clones were reportedly significantly enriched.

The V segment lost 5 bases and the J segment 3 bases; nucleotides outside the gene matches: 5. The CDR3 is 14 amino acids. Germline values: CDR1 MNHNS, CDR2 SASEGT. Sequencing was carried out using blood, either unsorted or a sorted T cell fraction (not recorded which). The origin of this receptor is a male donor with ankylosing spondylitis. The genes are TRBV6-1 and TRBJ2-7, with 9 bases identical to TRBD1. The CDR3 protein is CASSPGQGSYEQYF. CDR3 bases: TGTGCCAGCAGTCCGGGACAGGGAAGCTACGAGCAGTACTTC.